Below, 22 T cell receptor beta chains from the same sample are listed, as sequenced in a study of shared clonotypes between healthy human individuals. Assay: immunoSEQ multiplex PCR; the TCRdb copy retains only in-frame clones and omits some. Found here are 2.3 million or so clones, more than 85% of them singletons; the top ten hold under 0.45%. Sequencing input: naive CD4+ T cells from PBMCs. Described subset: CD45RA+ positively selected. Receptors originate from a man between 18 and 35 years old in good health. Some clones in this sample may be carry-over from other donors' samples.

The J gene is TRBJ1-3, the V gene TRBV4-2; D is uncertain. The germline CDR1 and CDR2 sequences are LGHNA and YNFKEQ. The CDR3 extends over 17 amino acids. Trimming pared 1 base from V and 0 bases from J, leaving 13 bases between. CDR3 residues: CASSQGVTASSGNTIYF. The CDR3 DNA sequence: TGTGCCAGCAGCCAAGGGGTGACGGCTAGCTCTGGAAACACCATATATTTT.

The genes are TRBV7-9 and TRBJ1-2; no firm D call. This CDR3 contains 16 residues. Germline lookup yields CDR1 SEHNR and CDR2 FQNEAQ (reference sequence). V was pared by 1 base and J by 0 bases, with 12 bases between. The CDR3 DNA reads TGTGCCAGCAGCTTAGGGAAGACATACGCTAACTATGGCTACACCTTC. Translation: CASSLGKTYANYGYTF.

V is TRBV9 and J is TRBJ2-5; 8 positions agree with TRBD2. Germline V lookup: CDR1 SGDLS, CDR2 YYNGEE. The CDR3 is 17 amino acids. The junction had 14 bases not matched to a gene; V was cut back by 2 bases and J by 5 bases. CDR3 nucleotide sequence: TGTGCCAGCAGCGTCAACGATCCAACCGGGAGGGCGGAGACCCAGTACTTC. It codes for CASSVNDPTGRAETQYF.

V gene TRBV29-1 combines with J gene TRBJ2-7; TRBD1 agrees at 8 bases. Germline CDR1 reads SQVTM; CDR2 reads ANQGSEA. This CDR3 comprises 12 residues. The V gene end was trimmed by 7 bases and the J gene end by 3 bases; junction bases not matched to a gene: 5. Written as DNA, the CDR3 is TGCAGCGCTGGAGGACAGGGCTACGAGCAGTACTTC. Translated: CSAGGQGYEQYF.

The CDR3 sequence: CASKLDGAAGANVLTF. CDR3 coding DNA: TGTGCCAGCAAGTTGGACGGGGCGGCTGGGGCCAACGTCCTGACTTTC. This sequence joins TRBV5-6 and TRBJ2-6, with D perhaps assigned TRBD1 or TRBD2 (5 bases each). The germline V gene encodes CDR1 SGHDT and CDR2 YYEEEE. The V end lost 6 bases, the J end lost 2 bases, and 15 bases lay between the germline ends. CDR3 size: 16 residues.

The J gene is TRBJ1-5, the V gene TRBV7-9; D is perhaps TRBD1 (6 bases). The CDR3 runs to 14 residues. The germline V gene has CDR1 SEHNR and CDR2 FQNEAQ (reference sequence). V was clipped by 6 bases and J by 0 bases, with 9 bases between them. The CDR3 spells CASSRGNSNQPQHF. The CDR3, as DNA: TGTGCCAGCAGTAGGGGGAATAGCAATCAGCCCCAGCATTTT.

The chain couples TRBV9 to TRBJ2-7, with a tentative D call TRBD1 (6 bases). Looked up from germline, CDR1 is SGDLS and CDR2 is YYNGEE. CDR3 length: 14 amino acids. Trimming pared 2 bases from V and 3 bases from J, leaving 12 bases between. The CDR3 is CASSVRDIGYEQYF. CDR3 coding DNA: TGTGCCAGCAGCGTCCGGGACATAGGCTACGAGCAGTACTTC. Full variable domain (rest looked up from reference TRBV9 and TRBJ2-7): DSGVTQTPKHLITATGQRVTLRCSPRSGDLSVYWYQQSLDQGLQFLIQYYNGEERAKGNILERFSAQQFPDLHSELNLSSLELGDSALYFCASSVRDIGYEQYFGPGTRLTVT.

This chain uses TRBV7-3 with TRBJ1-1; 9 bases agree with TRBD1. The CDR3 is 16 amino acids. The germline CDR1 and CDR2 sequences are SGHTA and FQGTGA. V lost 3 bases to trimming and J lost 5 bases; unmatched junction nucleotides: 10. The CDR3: CASSLVGTGNGTEAFF. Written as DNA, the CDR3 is TGTGCCAGCAGCTTGGTGGGGACAGGGAATGGAACTGAAGCTTTCTTT.

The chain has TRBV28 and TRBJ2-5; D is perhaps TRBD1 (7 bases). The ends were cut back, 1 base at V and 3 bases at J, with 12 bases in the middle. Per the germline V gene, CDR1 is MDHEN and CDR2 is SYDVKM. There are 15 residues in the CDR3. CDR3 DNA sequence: TGTGCCAGCAGTTTATTGGCAGGGGGGAAAGAGACCCAGTACTTC. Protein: CASSLLAGGKETQYF.

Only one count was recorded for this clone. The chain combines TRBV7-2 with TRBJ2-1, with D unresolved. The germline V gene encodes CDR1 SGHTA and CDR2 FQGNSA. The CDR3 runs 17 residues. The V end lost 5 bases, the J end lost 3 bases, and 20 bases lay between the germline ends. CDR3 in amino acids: CASSLHPPGSLYNEQFF. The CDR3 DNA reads TGTGCCAGCAGCCTGCACCCGCCCGGGTCCCTCTACAATGAGCAGTTCTTC.

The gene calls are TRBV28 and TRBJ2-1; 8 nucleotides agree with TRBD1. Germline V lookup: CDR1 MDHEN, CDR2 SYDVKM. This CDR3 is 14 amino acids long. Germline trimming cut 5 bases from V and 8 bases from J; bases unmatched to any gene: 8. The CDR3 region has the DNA TGTGCCAGCAGTACAAACAGGGGGTACGATGAGCAGTTCTTC. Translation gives CASSTNRGYDEQFF.

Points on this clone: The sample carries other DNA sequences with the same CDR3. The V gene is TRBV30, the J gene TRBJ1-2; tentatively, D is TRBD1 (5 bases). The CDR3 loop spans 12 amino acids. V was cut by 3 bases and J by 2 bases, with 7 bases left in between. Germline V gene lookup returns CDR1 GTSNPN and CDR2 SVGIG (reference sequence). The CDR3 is CAWRGQNYGYTF. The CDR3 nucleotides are TGTGCCTGGAGGGGGCAAAACTATGGCTACACCTTC.

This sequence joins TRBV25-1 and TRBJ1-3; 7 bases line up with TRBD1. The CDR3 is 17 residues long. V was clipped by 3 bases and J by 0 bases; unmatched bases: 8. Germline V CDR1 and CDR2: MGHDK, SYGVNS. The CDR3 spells CASSEWETGYSGNTIYF. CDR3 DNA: TGTGCCAGCAGTGAGTGGGAGACAGGGTACTCTGGAAACACCATATATTTT. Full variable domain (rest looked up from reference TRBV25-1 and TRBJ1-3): EADIYQTPRYLVIGTGKKITLECSQTMGHDKMYWYQQDPGMELHLIHYSYGVNSTEKGDLSSESTVSRIRTEHFPLTLESARPSHTSQYLCASSEWETGYSGNTIYFGEGSWLTVV.

CDR3: CASSLALAGGRYNEQFF. The CDR3 DNA is TGTGCCAGCAGCTTAGCACTTGCAGGGGGCCGGTACAATGAGCAGTTCTTC. V is TRBV7-8 and J is TRBJ2-1, with TRBD1 matching over 8 bases. CDR3 length: 17 amino acids. Germline V gene data show CDR1 as SGHVS and CDR2 as FQNEAQ. V gave up 0 bases and J gave up 4 bases; unmatched junction bases: 8.

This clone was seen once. The CDR3 coding sequence is TGCGCCAGCAGCCGATCGCGGGACGGACCCTCTAACTATGGCTACACCTTC. Its translation: CASSRSRDGPSNYGYTF. The rearrangement links TRBV4-1 to TRBJ1-2, with D possibly TRBD1 on 5 matching bases. The CDR3 is 17 amino acids. Germline V gives CDR1 MGHRA, CDR2 YSYEKL. Trimming left V 4 bases short and J 0 bases short, with 18 bases between.

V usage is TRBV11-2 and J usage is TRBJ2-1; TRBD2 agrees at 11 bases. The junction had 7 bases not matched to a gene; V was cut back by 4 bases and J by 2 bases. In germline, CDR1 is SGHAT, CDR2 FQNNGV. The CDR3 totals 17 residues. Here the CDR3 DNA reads TGTGCCAGCAGCTCGGAAGTAGCGGGAGGGCCCTACAATGAGCAGTTCTTC. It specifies CASSSEVAGGPYNEQFF.

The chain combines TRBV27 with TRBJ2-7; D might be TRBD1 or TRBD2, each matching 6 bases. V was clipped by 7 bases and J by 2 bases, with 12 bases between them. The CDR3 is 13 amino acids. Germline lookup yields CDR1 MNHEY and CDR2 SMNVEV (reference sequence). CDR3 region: CASTPRGAYEQYF. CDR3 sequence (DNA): TGTGCCAGCACCCCTAGGGGGGCCTACGAGCAGTACTTC.

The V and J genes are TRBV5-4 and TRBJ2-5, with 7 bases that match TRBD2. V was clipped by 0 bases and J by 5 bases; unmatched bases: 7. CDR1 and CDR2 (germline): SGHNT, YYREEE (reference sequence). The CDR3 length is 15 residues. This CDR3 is CASSLVAGASETQYF. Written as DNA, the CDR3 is TGTGCCAGCAGCTTGGTGGCGGGAGCGTCGGAGACCCAGTACTTC.

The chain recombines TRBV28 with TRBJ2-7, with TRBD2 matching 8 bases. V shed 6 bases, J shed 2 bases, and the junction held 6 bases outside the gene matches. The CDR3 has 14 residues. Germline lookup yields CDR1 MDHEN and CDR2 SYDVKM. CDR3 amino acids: CASRRAGDPYEQYF. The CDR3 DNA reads TGTGCCAGCAGGAGAGCGGGAGACCCCTACGAGCAGTACTTC.

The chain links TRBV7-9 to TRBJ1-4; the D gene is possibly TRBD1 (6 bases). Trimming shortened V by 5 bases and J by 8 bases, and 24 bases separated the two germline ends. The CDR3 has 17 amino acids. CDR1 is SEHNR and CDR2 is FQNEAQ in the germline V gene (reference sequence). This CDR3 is CASSQPRGDTPAEKLFF. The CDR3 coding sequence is TGTGCCAGCAGCCAACCTAGGGGGGACACCCCGGCAGAAAAACTGTTTTTT.

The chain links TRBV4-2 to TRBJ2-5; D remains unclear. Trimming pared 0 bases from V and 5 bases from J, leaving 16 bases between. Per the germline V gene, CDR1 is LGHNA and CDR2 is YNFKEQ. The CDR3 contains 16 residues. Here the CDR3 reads CASSQDVARNWETQYF. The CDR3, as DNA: TGTGCCAGCAGCCAAGATGTCGCCCGAAACTGGGAGACCCAGTACTTC.

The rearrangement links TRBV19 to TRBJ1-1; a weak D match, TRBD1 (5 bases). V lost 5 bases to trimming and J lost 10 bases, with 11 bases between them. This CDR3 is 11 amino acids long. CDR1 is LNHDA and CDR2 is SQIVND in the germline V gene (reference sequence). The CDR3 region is CASSGTGGAFF. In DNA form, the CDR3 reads TGTGCCAGTAGTGGGACTGGGGGAGCTTTCTTT.